Each of the 24 T cell receptor beta chains below was sequenced from the same sample in a study of blood T cell repertoires in COVID-19. Data came from immunoSEQ multiplex PCR; TCRdb stores just in-frame clones and leaves some out. The sample yields tens of thousands of clones, 75% to 95% seen once. Sequenced input: peripheral blood. Receptors were obtained from a man aged 35-49 years with COVID-19, enrolled during active disease.

The chain joins TRBV4-2 to TRBJ2-4; D possibly corresponds to TRBD2 (6 bases). Germline V gives CDR1 LGHNA, CDR2 YNFKEQ. Trimming stripped 1 base from V and 9 bases from J, with 19 bases between. The CDR3 covers 16 residues. The CDR3 DNA follows: TGTGCCAGCAGCCAAGTGCGGGACGGGGAGTTAGGCATTCAGTACTTC. This codes for CASSQVRDGELGIQYF.

This clone is a singleton in its sample. The gene calls are TRBV7-9 and TRBJ1-1; maybe TRBD1 (5 bases). Germline CDR1 and CDR2: SEHNR and FQNEAQ (reference sequence). The CDR3 totals 15 residues. V lost 1 base to trimming and J lost 5 bases, with 14 bases between them. Written as DNA, the CDR3 is TGTGCCAGCAGCTTAGGCGGGGGATTGGGAACTGAAGCTTTCTTT. This codes for CASSLGGGLGTEAFF.

The CDR3 DNA follows: TGTGCCAGCACCCTTGACAGTACCGGGGAGCTGTTTTTT. It specifies CASTLDSTGELFF. J is TRBJ2-2 and V is TRBV7-9; possibly TRBD1 for D (5 bases). Trimming removed 7 bases at V and 5 bases at J, with 11 bases between. The CDR3 contains 13 residues. Per the germline V gene, CDR1 is SEHNR and CDR2 is FQNEAQ (reference sequence).

This clone was seen once. This rearrangement joins TRBV5-5 to TRBJ1-3; TRBD1 is a possible D gene (5 bases). Trimming took off 4 bases at V and 0 bases at J, with 11 bases between the two ends. Germline V gene data show CDR1 as SGHKS and CDR2 as YYEKEE (reference sequence). The CDR3 spans 15 residues. CDR3 bases: TGTGCCAGCAGCCCACAGGTTTCCTCTGGAAACACCATATATTTT. It specifies CASSPQVSSGNTIYF.

The rearrangement joins TRBV6-5 to TRBJ2-7, with 9 bases that match TRBD1. Germline CDR1 and CDR2: MNHEY and SVGAGI. This CDR3 comprises 12 residues. With 10 bases clipped from V and 3 bases from J, the junction kept 4 bases outside the gene matches. In nucleotides, the CDR3 is TGTGCCAAGAAGGACAGGGGCTACGAGCAGTACTTC. This sequence encodes CAKKDRGYEQYF.

CDR3 sequence: CASSLTGVGVYGYTF. CDR3 sequence (DNA): TGCGCCAGCAGCTTGACAGGGGTGGGAGTCTATGGCTACACCTTC. The rearrangement uses TRBV5-1 and TRBJ1-2; 7 bases fit TRBD1. Germline loops: CDR1 SGHRS, CDR2 YFSETQ. Losses at the gene ends were 1 base for V and 4 bases for J; bases not matched to a gene: 7. CDR3 length: 15 residues.

The gene calls are TRBV5-5 and TRBJ1-3, with a weak D call TRBD1 (5 bases). Germline lookup yields CDR1 SGHKS and CDR2 YYEKEE (reference sequence). The CDR3 extends over 14 amino acids. With 4 bases removed from V and 3 bases from J, the gap between germline ends came to 11 bases. Here the CDR3 reads CASSAPGVGNTIYF. Written as DNA, the CDR3 is TGTGCCAGCAGCGCTCCGGGGGTTGGAAACACCATATATTTT.

The chain couples TRBV29-1 to TRBJ2-1; the match to TRBD2 covers 9 bases. V lost 4 bases and J lost 6; bases outside the gene matches: 7. The CDR3 sequence is 14 residues long. Per the germline V gene, CDR1 is SQVTM and CDR2 is ANQGSEA. The CDR3 sequence: CSVGPAGGINEQFF. Here the CDR3 DNA reads TGCAGCGTTGGGCCAGCGGGGGGAATCAATGAGCAGTTCTTC.

This chain joins TRBV11-2 and TRBJ2-7, with 12 nucleotides matching TRBD2. The V gene end was trimmed by 6 bases and the J gene end by 4 bases; junction bases not matched to a gene: 1. Germline CDR1 SGHAT, CDR2 FQNNGV. The length of the CDR3 is 13 residues. CDR3 coding DNA: TGTGCCAGCAGACTAGCGGGGGGTTACGAGCAGTACTTC. Its protein product is CASRLAGGYEQYF.

The gene calls are TRBV4-1 and TRBJ2-7; D may be TRBD2 (7 bases). The CDR3 totals 15 residues. Trimming cost V 0 bases and J 2 bases, with 11 bases left between them. The germline V gene has CDR1 MGHRA and CDR2 YSYEKL. The CDR3 loop reads CASSQERGQPYEQYF. The CDR3 nucleotides are TGCGCCAGCAGCCAAGAGCGGGGGCAACCCTACGAGCAGTACTTC.

The V and J genes are TRBV7-2 and TRBJ1-2; D is undetermined. CDR1 is SGHTA and CDR2 is FQGNSA in the germline V gene. The V and J ends lost 1 base and 2 bases respectively, with 5 bases between them. The CDR3 covers 13 residues. The chain's CDR3 is CASSLVQNYGYTF. In nucleotides, the CDR3 is TGTGCCAGCAGCTTAGTACAGAACTATGGCTACACCTTC.

The V call is TRBV13, the J call TRBJ2-7; a possible D gene is TRBD2 (5 bases). The germline gives CDR1 PRHDT, CDR2 FYEKMQ (reference sequence). This CDR3 comprises 17 residues. With 2 bases removed from V and 0 bases from J, the gap between germline ends came to 17 bases. The CDR3 is CASSLSLEVYLSYEQYF. The CDR3, as DNA: TGTGCCAGCAGCTTAAGTCTGGAGGTTTATCTCTCCTACGAGCAGTACTTC.

V is TRBV6-5 and J is TRBJ2-4; perhaps TRBD1 as D (5 bases). The CDR3 covers 15 residues. Germline assignment: CDR1 MNHEY and CDR2 SVGAGI. V was trimmed by 8 bases and J by 8 bases, leaving 22 bases between them. CDR3 bases: TGTGCCAGCTCTCGGAGCAGGGATCAAATCCACATTCAGTACTTC. Its protein is CASSRSRDQIHIQYF.

The rearrangement links TRBV7-3 to TRBJ2-2; 12 bases align to TRBD2. Germline CDR1 SGHTA, CDR2 FQGTGA. Trimming took 4 bases from V and 6 from J; bases not matched to a gene: 3. The length of the CDR3 is 15 residues. The CDR3 region has the DNA TGTGCCAGCAGCTCGACTAGCGGGGGTTCCGGGGAGCTGTTTTTT. Translating gives CASSSTSGGSGELFF. Full variable domain (rest looked up from reference TRBV7-3 and TRBJ2-2): GAGVSQTPSNKVTEKGKYVELRCDPISGHTALYWYRQSLGQGPEFLIYFQGTGAADDSGLPNDRFFAVRPEGSVSTLKIQRTERGDSAVYLCASSSTSGGSGELFFGEGSRLTVL.

The table lists this clone with a few counts. The chain combines TRBV11-2 with TRBJ2-2, with D unresolved. Germline V gene sequence: CDR1 SGHAT, CDR2 FQNNGV. The CDR3 runs 12 residues. V lost 4 bases and J 3 bases, leaving 3 bases between the germline ends. The chain's CDR3 is CASSSDTGELFF. As DNA, the CDR3 is TGTGCCAGCAGCTCAGACACCGGGGAGCTGTTTTTT. Full variable domain (missing parts from reference TRBV11-2 and TRBJ2-2): EAGVAQSPRYKIIEKRQSVAFWCNPISGHATLYWYQQILGQGPKLLIQFQNNGVVDDSQLPKDRFSAERLKGVDSTLKIQPAKLEDSAVYLCASSSDTGELFFGEGSRLTVL.

The chain joins TRBV30 to TRBJ2-7, with 7 bases fitting TRBD1. Germline CDR1 GTSNPN, CDR2 SVGIG (reference sequence). The CDR3 length is 13 residues. The J segment lost 0 bases and the V segment lost 3 bases, leaving 2 bases of the junction unmatched. CDR3 region: CAWSRDSSYEQYF. The CDR3 DNA reads as TGTGCCTGGAGCAGGGACAGCTCCTACGAGCAGTACTTC.

This clone was detected once. The chain recombines TRBV18 with TRBJ1-2, with a possible D match to TRBD1 (6 bases). The CDR3 is made up of 13 amino acids. The V gene lost 1 base and the J gene lost 7 bases, with 10 bases spanning the gap. Germline CDR1 KGHSH, CDR2 LQKENI. The CDR3 DNA reads as TGTGCCAGCTCACCACGAGGGGGGGGTGGCTACACCTTC. This gives the protein CASSPRGGGGYTF.

This chain uses TRBV30 with TRBJ1-1, with a possible D match to TRBD1 (6 bases). Per germline, CDR1 GTSNPN and CDR2 SVGIG (reference sequence). V was pared by 3 bases and J by 4 bases, with 12 bases between. The CDR3 contains 13 residues. CDR3 DNA: TGTGCCTGGAGGGGTCAAGGGGGCACTGAAGCTTTCTTT. Amino acid sequence: CAWRGQGGTEAFF.

In nucleotides, the CDR3 is TGTGCCAGTAGTACAGGGATCTATGAGAACGAGCAGTACTTC. It is translated as CASSTGIYENEQYF. The J gene is TRBJ2-7, the V gene TRBV19; D perhaps matches TRBD1 (5 bases). The CDR3 consists of 14 residues. V was shortened by 4 bases and J by 5 bases, with 15 bases between the two germline ends. CDR1 is LNHDA and CDR2 is SQIVND in the germline V gene (reference sequence). The full variable domain, its missing parts supplied by reference TRBV19 and TRBJ2-7, is DGGITQSPKYLFRKEGQNVTLSCEQNLNHDAMYWYRQDPGQGLRLIYYSQIVNDFQKGDIAEGYSVSREKKESFPLTVTSAQKNPTAFYLCASSTGIYENEQYFGPGTRLTVT.

V is TRBV4-1 and J is TRBJ1-5; the match to TRBD1 covers 7 bases. The J segment lost 5 bases and the V segment lost 2 bases, leaving 6 bases of the junction unmatched. The CDR3 totals 15 residues. Germline CDR1 is MGHRA and CDR2 is YSYEKL. The CDR3 DNA sequence: TGCGCCAGCAGCCAACGGATGCAGGGGGATCAGCCCCAGCATTTT. It codes for CASSQRMQGDQPQHF.

J is TRBJ1-6 and V is TRBV3-1 (or the pseudogene TRBV3-2); D is perhaps TRBD1 (6 bases). With 3 bases removed from V and 7 bases from J, the gap between germline ends came to 7 bases. This CDR3 comprises 13 residues. Per the germline V gene, CDR1 is LGHDT and CDR2 is YNNKEL (reference sequence). The CDR3, as DNA: TGTGCCAGCAGCCAGGACAGAAATTCACCCCTCCACTTT. Translated: CASSQDRNSPLHF.

V gene TRBV2 combines with J gene TRBJ1-2; a possible D gene is TRBD1 (5 bases). The CDR3 consists of 13 residues. V lost 6 bases, J lost 4 bases, and 12 bases lay in between. Germline V gene lookup returns CDR1 SNHLY and CDR2 FYNNEI. The CDR3 here is CASRGTFRYGYTF. In DNA form, the CDR3 reads TGTGCCAGCAGGGGGACTTTCCGCTATGGCTACACCTTC.

The chain carries TRBV6-5 and TRBJ1-2; 7 nucleotides match TRBD1. Germline V gene data show CDR1 as MNHEY and CDR2 as SVGAGI. The length of the CDR3 is 13 residues. With V trimmed by 4 bases and J by 4 bases, 3 bases remained unmatched. CDR3 DNA: TGTGCCAGCAGTTCACCAGGGGGCTATGGCTACACCTTC. This codes for CASSSPGGYGYTF.

This rearrangement joins TRBV6-1 to TRBJ1-3, with TRBD1 matching over 10 bases. Germline V gene lookup returns CDR1 MNHNS and CDR2 SASEGT. V dropped 3 bases and J dropped 6; count of bases not matched to a gene: 11. The CDR3 runs 17 residues. The CDR3, as DNA: TGTGCCAGCAGTGAGAGCTGGGCCGGGACAGGGGAAAACACCATATATTTT. This sequence encodes CASSESWAGTGENTIYF.